This TCR beta chain was identified in a study of blood T cell repertoires in COVID-19. The germline CDR1 and CDR2 sequences are MDHEN and SYDVKM. The CDR3 consists of 14 residues. The V end lost 6 bases, the J end lost 8 bases, and 19 bases lay between the germline ends. Assay: immunoSEQ multiplex PCR; the TCRdb copy retains only in-frame clones and omits some. The data contain around 180,000 clones, around 89% of them singletons. The specimen sequenced was peripheral blood. This sequence joins TRBV28 and TRBJ1-2; no reliable D call. The receptor was derived from a young woman with acute or convalescent COVID-19. The CDR3 spells CASSLPGSTPGYTF. CDR3 nucleotide sequence: TGTGCCAGCAGCCTCCCGGGGTCAACTCCAGGCTACACCTTC.